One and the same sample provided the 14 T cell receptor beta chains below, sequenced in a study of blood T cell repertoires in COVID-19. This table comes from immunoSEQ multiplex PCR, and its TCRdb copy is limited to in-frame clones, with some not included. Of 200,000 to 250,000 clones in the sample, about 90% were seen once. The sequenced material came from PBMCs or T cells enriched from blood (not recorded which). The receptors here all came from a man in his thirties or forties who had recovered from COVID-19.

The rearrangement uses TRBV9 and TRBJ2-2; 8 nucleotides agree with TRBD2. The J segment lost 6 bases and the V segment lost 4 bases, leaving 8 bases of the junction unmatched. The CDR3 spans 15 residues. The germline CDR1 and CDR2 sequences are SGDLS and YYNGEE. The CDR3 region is CASSSTGGGPGELFF. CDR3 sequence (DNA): TGTGCCAGCAGCTCAACCGGGGGGGGTCCCGGGGAGCTGTTTTTT.

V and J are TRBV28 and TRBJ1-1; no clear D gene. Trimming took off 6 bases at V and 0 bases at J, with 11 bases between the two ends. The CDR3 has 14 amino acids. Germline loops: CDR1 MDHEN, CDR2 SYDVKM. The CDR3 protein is CASSRAQLNTEAFF. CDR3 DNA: TGTGCCAGCAGCCGCGCACAGTTGAACACTGAAGCTTTCTTT.

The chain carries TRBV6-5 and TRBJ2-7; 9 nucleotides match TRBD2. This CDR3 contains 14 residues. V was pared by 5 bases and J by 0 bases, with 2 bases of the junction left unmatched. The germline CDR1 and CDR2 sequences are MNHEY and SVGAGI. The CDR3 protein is CASSRAGGSYEQYF. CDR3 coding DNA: TGTGCCAGCAGTCGAGCGGGAGGCTCCTACGAGCAGTACTTC.

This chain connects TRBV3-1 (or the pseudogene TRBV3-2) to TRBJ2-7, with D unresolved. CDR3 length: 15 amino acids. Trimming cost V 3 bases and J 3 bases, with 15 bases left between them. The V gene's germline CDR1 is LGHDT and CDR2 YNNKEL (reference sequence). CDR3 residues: CASSQPRVSLYEQYF. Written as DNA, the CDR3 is TGTGCCAGCAGCCAGCCCCGGGTTTCACTCTACGAGCAGTACTTC.

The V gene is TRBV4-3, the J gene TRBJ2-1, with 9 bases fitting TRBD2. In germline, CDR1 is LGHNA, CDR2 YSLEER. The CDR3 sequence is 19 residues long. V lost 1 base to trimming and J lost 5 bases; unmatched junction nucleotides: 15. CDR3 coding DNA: TGCGCCAGCAGCCAAGGGTGGCGGGGGGGCCTTAAGTTCCACAATGAGCAGTTCTTC. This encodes CASSQGWRGGLKFHNEQFF.

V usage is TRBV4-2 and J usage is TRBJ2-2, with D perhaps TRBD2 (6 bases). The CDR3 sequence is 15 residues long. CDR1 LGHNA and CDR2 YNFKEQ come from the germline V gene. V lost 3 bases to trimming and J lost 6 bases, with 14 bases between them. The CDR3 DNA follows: TGTGCCAGCAGCCACGGGAGAGGAGGGGCCGGGGAGCTGTTTTTT. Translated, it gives CASSHGRGGAGELFF.

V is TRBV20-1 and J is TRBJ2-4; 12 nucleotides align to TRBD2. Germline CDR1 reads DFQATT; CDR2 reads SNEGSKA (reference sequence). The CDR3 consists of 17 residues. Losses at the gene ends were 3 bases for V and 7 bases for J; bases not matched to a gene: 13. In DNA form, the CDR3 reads TGCAGTGCTAGTGGGACAGGGCGGCTAGCGGGGGGGAACATTCAGTACTTC. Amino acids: CSASGTGRLAGGNIQYF.

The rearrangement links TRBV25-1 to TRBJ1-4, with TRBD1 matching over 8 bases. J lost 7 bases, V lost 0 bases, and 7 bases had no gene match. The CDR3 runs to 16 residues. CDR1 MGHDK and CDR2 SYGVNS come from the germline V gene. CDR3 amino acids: CASSEYSQGAGEKLFF. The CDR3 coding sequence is TGTGCCAGCAGTGAATATTCCCAGGGGGCAGGTGAAAAACTGTTTTTT. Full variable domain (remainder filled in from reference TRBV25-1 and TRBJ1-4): EADIYQTPRYLVIGTGKKITLECSQTMGHDKMYWYQQDPGMELHLIHYSYGVNSTEKGDLSSESTVSRIRTEHFPLTLESARPSHTSQYLCASSEYSQGAGEKLFFGSGTQLSVL.

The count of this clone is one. This chain's CDR3 is CAISKDKPTGELFF. DNA of the CDR3: TGTGCCATCAGTAAAGATAAGCCCACCGGGGAGCTGTTTTTT. This chain connects TRBV10-3 to TRBJ2-2; D is unclear. Germline CDR1 reads ENHRY; CDR2 reads SYGVKD. The V and J ends lost 5 bases and 4 bases respectively, with 11 bases between them. CDR3 length: 14 amino acids.

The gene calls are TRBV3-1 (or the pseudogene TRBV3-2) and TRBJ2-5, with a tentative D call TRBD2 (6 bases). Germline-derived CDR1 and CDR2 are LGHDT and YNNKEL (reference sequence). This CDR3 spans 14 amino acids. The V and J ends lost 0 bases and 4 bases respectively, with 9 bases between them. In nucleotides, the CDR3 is TGTGCCAGCAGCCAAGATGTGGAGGGAGAGACCCAGTACTTC. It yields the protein CASSQDVEGETQYF.

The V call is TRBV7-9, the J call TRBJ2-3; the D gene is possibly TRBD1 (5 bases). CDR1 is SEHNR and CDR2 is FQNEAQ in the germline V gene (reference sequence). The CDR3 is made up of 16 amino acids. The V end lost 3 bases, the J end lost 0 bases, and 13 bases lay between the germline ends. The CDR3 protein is CASSFVRAGSTDTQYF. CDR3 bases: TGTGCCAGCAGCTTTGTTCGGGCAGGGAGCACAGATACGCAGTATTTT.

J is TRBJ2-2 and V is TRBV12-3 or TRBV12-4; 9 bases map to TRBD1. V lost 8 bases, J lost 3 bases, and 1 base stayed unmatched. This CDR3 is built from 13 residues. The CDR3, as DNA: TGTGCCAGCCGGGACAGGGACACCGGGGAGCTGTTTTTT. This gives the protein CASRDRDTGELFF.

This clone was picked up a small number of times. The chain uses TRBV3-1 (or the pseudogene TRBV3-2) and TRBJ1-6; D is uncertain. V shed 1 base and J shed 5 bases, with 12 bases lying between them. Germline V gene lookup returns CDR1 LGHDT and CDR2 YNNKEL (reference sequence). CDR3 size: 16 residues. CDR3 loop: CASSQVTARHNSPLHF. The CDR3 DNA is TGTGCCAGCAGCCAAGTAACAGCTCGTCATAATTCACCCCTCCACTTT.

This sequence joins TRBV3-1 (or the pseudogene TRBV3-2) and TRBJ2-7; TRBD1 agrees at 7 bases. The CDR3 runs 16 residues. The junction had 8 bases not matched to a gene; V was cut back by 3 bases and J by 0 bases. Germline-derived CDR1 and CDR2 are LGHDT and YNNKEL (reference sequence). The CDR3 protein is CASSHTRQGLSYEQYF. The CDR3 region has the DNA TGTGCCAGCAGCCACACCCGACAGGGTCTCTCCTACGAGCAGTACTTC.